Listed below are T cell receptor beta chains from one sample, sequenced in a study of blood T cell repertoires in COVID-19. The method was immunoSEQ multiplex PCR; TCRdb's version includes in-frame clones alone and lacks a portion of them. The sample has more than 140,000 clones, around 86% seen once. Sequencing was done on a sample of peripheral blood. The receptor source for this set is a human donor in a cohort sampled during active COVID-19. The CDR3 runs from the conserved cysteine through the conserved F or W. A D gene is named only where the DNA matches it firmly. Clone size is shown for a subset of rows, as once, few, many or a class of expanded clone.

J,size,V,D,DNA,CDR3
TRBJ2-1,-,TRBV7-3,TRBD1,TGTGCCAGCAGCCAGGACAGGGGGATAGACAATGAGCAGTTCTTC,CASSQDRGIDNEQFF
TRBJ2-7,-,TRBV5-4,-,TGTGCCACGGGACATCCCTCCTACGAGCAGTACTTC,CATGHPSYEQYF
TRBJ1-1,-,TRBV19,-,TGTGCCAGTAGTCTTGCCCGGAGGACTGAAGCTTTCTTT,CASSLARRTEAFF
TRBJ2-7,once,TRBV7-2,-,TGTGCCAGCAGCCCAGCAATTGGGCGGACACTTTACGAGCAGTACTTC,CASSPAIGRTLYEQYF
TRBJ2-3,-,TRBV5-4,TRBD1,TGTGCCAGCAGCTTGAAGGTCTTGACAGGGGGCGCGACTACGCAGTATTTT,CASSLKVLTGGATTQYF
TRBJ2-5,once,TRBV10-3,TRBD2,TGTGCCATCAGTGATTTTGCGGGAGCAGGGGAGACCCAGTACTTC,CAISDFAGAGETQYF
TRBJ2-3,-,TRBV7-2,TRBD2,TGTGCCAGCAGCTTAGCGCAGTCTAGCGGGAGATTGGTAGATACGCAGTATTTT,CASSLAQSSGRLVDTQYF
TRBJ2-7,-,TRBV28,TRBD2,TGTGCCAGCAGTCCCCCAGGGGCTAGCGGGAGCTACGAGCAGTACTTC,CASSPPGASGSYEQYF
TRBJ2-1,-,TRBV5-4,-,TGTGCCAGCAGCTTGGGAGTGAGCGGCTCCTACAATGAGCAGTTCTTC,CASSLGVSGSYNEQFF
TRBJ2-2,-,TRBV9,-,TGTGCCAGCAGCGTAGGGTGGCGGGCGAACACCGGGGAGCTGTTTTTT,CASSVGWRANTGELFF
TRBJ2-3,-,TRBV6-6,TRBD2,TGTGCCAGCAGTAAGCTAGCGGCTCGAAGCACAGATACGCAGTATTTT,CASSKLAARSTDTQYF
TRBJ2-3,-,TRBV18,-,TGTGCCAGCTCATCGACAGTCACAGATACGCAGTATTTT,CASSSTVTDTQYF
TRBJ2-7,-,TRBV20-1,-,TGCAGTGCTAGTTTGGGGCAGGAATTATCCTACGAGCAGTACTTC,CSASLGQELSYEQYF
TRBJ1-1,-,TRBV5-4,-,TGTGCCAGCAGCTCAGGAGGGGTGAACACTGAAGCTTTCTTT,CASSSGGVNTEAFF
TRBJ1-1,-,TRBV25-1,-,TGTGCCAGCACTCGCGGGGACACTGAAGCTTTCTTT,CASTRGDTEAFF
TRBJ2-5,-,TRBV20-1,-,TGCAGTGCTGCGTCTCGGGAGACCCAGTACTTC,CSAASRETQYF
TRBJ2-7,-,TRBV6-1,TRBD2,TGTGCCAGCAGTGAAGCAGGGTCAGCGGGAGTCGCGGAGCAGTACTTC,CASSEAGSAGVAEQYF
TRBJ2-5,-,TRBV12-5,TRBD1,TGTGCTAGTGGGCGACAGGGGTTAGAGACCCAGTACTTC,CASGRQGLETQYF
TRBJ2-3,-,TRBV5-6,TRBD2,TGTGCCAGCAGCTCATCCGGGAGGTTCAGGACAGATACGCAGTATTTT,CASSSSGRFRTDTQYF
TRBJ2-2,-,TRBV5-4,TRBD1,TGTGCCAGCAGCTTCCCCGGGACAGATCACACCGGGGAGCTGTTTTTT,CASSFPGTDHTGELFF
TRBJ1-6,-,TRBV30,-,TGTGCCTGGAGTGGGACAGCGCATTCACCCCTCCACTTT,CAWSGTAHSPLHF
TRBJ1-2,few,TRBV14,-,TGTGCCAGCAGCCGCGACAGGCGAGCAGCTTATGGCTACACCTTC,CASSRDRRAAYGYTF
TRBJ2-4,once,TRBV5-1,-,TGCGCCAGCAGCTTGGGTGGGGGCGCAAACATTCAGTACTTC,CASSLGGGANIQYF
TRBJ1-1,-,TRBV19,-,TGTGCCAGTAGTATCAGCCAGGGGTGGACTGAAGCTTTCTTT,CASSISQGWTEAFF
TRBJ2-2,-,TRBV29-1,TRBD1,TGCAGCGTCGGAAGGGGGCAGGACACCGGGGAGCTGTTTTTT,CSVGRGQDTGELFF
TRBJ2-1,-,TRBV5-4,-,TGTGCCAGCAGCTTGGCAGGGCGGTATGTGAATGAGCAGTTCTTC,CASSLAGRYVNEQFF
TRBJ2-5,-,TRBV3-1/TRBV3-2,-,TGTGCCAGCAGCCAAGATCTAGAGACCCAGTACTTC,CASSQDLETQYF
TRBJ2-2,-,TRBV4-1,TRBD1,TGCGCCAGCAGCGGGGACAGAAACACCGGGGAGCTGTTTTTT,CASSGDRNTGELFF
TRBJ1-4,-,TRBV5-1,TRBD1,TGCGCCAGCAGCCCACGGAGACAGGGAATTAATGAAAAACTGTTTTTT,CASSPRRQGINEKLFF
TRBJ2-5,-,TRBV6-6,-,TGTGCCAGCAGAGAGGAGACCCAGTACTTC,CASREETQYF
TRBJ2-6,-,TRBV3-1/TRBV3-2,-,TGTGCCAGCAGCCAAGCTCTGGGCGGGGTCTCTGGGGCCAACGTCCTGACTTTC,CASSQALGGVSGANVLTF
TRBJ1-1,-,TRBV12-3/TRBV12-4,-,TGTGCCCCGAGGGCGGAAGCTTTCTTT,CAPRAEAFF
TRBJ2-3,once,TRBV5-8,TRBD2,TGTGCCAGCAGCCGGGGACTAGCGGGCACCTTCACAGATACGCAGTATTTT,CASSRGLAGTFTDTQYF
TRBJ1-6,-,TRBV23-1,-,TGCGCCAGCAGTCAATTGGCGAGGAGGGCGGATTCACCCCTCCACTTT,CASSQLARRADSPLHF
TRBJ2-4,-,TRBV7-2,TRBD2,TGTGCCAGCAGCTTCGAGGGGACTAGCGGAGCTCAGAACATTCAGTACTTC,CASSFEGTSGAQNIQYF
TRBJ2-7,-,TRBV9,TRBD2,TGTGCCAGCAGCGTATTTCCGGCGGGAGGGCCTTGGGAGCAGTACTTC,CASSVFPAGGPWEQYF
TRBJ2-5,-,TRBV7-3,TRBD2,TGTGCCAGCAGCCCGACTAGCAGCCAAGAGACCCAGTACTTC,CASSPTSSQETQYF
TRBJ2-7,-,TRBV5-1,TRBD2,TGCGCCAGCCTGAGACTAGCCGATTCCTACGAGCAGTACTTC,CASLRLADSYEQYF
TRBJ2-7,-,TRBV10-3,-,TGTGCCATCAGTCCTAGCAGCCCCTCCTACGAGCAGTACTTC,CAISPSSPSYEQYF
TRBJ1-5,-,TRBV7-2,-,TGTGCCAGCAGCTTATGGCCAAGCGGGGGTAGTCAGCCCCAGCATTTT,CASSLWPSGGSQPQHF
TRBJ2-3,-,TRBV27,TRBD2,TGTGCCAGCAGCGCAAGGACTAGCCGAGGTACAGATACGCAGTATTTT,CASSARTSRGTDTQYF
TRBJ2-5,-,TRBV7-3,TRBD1,TGTGCCAGCAGCCCGACGGACAGGGGACGGTTAGAGACCCAGTACTTC,CASSPTDRGRLETQYF
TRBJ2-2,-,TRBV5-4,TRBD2,TGTGCCAGCAGCGCGGGACTAGCGGGAGTTACCGGGGAGCTGTTTTTT,CASSAGLAGVTGELFF